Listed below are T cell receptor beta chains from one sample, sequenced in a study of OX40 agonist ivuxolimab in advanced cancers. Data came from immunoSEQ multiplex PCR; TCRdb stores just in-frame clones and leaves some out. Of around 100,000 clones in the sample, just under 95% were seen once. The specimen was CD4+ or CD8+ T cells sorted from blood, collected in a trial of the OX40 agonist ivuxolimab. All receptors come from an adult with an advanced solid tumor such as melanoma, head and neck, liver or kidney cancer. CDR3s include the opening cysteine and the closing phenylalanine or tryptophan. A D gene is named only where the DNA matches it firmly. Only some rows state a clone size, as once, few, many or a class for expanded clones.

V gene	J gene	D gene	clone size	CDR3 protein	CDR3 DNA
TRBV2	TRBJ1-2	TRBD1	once	CASSNYGTAHGYTF	TGTGCCAGCAGTAACTACGGGACAGCCCATGGCTACACCTTC
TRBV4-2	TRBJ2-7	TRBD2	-	CASSLQGGGYYEQYF	TGTGCCAGCAGCCTTCAGGGCGGGGGGTACTACGAGCAGTACTTC
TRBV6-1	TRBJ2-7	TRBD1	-	CASSVVGTGEDYEQYF	TGTGCCAGCAGTGTCGTAGGGACAGGGGAGGACTACGAGCAGTACTTC
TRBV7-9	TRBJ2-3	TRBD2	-	CASTNGLASTDTQYF	TGTGCCAGCACCAACGGACTAGCGAGCACAGATACGCAGTATTTT
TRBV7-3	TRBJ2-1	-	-	CASSFVWTSYNEQFF	TGTGCCAGCAGCTTCGTGTGGACCTCCTACAATGAGCAGTTCTTC
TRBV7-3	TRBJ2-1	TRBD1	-	CASSSGQASYNEQFF	TGTGCCAGCAGCTCGGGACAGGCCAGCTACAATGAGCAGTTCTTC
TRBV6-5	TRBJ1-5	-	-	CASSSDRYNQPQHF	TGTGCCAGCAGTTCGGACAGATACAATCAGCCCCAGCATTTT
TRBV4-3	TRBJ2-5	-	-	CASSQGLAFETQYF	TGCGCCAGCAGCCAAGGGCTAGCGTTTGAGACCCAGTACTTC
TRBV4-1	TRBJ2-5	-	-	CASSQGRQETQYF	TGCGCCAGCAGCCAAGGACGACAAGAGACCCAGTACTTC
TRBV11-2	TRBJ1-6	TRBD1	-	CASSPRQGLGSPLHF	TGTGCCAGCAGCCCGCGACAGGGCTTGGGCTCACCCCTCCACTTT
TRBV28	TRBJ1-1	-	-	CASSFPLPPGATEAFF	TGTGCCAGCAGTTTCCCCTTACCGCCCGGGGCCACTGAAGCTTTCTTT
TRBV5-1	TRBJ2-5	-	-	CASRGETQYF	TGCGCCAGCAGAGGAGAGACCCAGTACTTC
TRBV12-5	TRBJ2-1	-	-	CASGPRTVNEQFF	TGTGCTAGTGGTCCGAGGACAGTTAATGAGCAGTTCTTC
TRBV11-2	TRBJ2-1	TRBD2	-	CASSLGGLAGPAPQFF	TGTGCCAGCAGCTTAGGGGGACTAGCGGGGCCCGCTCCCCAGTTCTTC
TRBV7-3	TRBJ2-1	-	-	CASSLSSPVLGGEQFF	TGTGCCAGCAGCTTATCGTCGCCAGTTCTTGGCGGTGAGCAGTTCTTC
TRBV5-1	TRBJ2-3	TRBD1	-	CASSLEGQGVPDTQYF	TGCGCCAGCAGCTTGGAAGGACAGGGGGTCCCAGATACGCAGTATTTT
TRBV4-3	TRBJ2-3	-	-	CASSHTSTDTQYF	TGCGCCAGCAGCCATACTAGCACAGATACGCAGTATTTT
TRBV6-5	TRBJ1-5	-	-	CASSSHDNPSQPQHF	TGTGCCAGCAGTTCCCACGACAACCCCAGTCAGCCCCAGCATTTT
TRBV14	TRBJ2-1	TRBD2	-	CASSQRGLAGYQQFF	TGTGCCAGCAGCCAACGGGGACTAGCGGGATATCAGCAGTTCTTC
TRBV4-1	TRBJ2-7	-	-	CASSQDRAGPDEQYF	TGCGCCAGCAGCCAAGATCGTGCAGGTCCGGACGAGCAGTACTTC
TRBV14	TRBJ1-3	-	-	CASSQELGNTIYF	TGTGCCAGCAGCCAAGAACTCGGAAACACCATATATTTT
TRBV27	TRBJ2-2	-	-	CASSWNTGELFF	TGTGCCAGCAGTTGGAACACCGGGGAGCTGTTTTTT
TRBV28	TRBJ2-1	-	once	CASSSGRLNEQFF	TGTGCCAGCAGTTCCGGGAGACTTAATGAGCAGTTCTTC
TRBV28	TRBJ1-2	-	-	CASTLGPDYGYTF	TGTGCCAGCACCCTTGGACCCGACTATGGCTACACCTTC
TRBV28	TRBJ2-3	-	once	CASTGLVDTQYF	TGTGCCAGCACTGGACTTGTAGATACGCAGTATTTT
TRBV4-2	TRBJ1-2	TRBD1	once	CASSRTGTGEGYTF	TGTGCCAGCAGCCGTACCGGGACAGGGGAAGGCTACACCTTC
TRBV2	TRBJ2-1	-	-	CASRLEQGIYNEQFF	TGTGCCAGCAGATTAGAACAGGGAATTTACAATGAGCAGTTCTTC
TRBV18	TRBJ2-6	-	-	CASSPPGTPGANVLTF	TGTGCCAGCTCACCACCAGGGACCCCTGGGGCCAACGTCCTGACTTTC
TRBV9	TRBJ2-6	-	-	CASRDRRSGANVLTF	TGTGCCAGCAGAGACCGGCGCTCTGGGGCCAACGTCCTGACTTTC
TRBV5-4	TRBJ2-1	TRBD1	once	CASSWGQGPYNEQFF	TGTGCCAGCAGCTGGGGACAGGGGCCCTACAATGAGCAGTTCTTC
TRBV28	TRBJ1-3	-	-	CASSLLGGTIYF	TGTGCCAGCAGTTTATTGGGGGGCACCATATATTTT
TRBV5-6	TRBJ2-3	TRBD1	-	CASSDGPGTGHPQYF	TGTGCCAGCAGCGACGGTCCCGGGACAGGGCACCCGCAGTATTTT
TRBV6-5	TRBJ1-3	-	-	CATGRGTDSGNTIYF	TGTGCCACCGGGAGGGGGACGGACTCTGGAAACACCATATATTTT
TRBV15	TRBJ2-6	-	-	CATSRDLGIFRSGANVLTF	TGTGCCACCAGCAGAGATTTAGGCATCTTTCGCTCTGGGGCCAACGTCCTGACTTTC
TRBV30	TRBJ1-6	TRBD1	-	CAWTFTGVGHSPLHF	TGTGCCTGGACCTTTACAGGGGTAGGTCATTCACCCCTCCACTTT